The 20 T cell receptor beta chains listed next were all sequenced from one sample in a study of response to subunit inactivated influenza vaccine. TCRdb used MiXCR to reprocess the RT-PCR reads, holding one entry per CDR3 protein. The sample carries approximately 530,000 distinct CDR3 sequences, 10% to 15% recorded once. Sequences were derived from PBMCs from blood, sampled around seven weeks after vaccination. Receptor source: a man aged 50-59 years who received an inactivated influenza vaccine.

This clonotype was recorded a few times. This sequence joins TRBV5-1 and TRBJ1-5; D unresolved. The CDR3 extends over 14 amino acids. The germline V gene has CDR1 SGHRS and CDR2 YFSETQ. The ends were cut back, 0 bases at V and 3 bases at J, with 7 bases in the middle. This CDR3 reads CASSLEGDNQPQHF. As DNA, the CDR3 is TGCGCCAGCAGCTTGGAAGGAGACAATCAGCCCCAGCATTTT. Variable domain in full (rest from reference TRBV5-1 and TRBJ1-5): KAGVTQTPRYLIKTRGQQVTLSCSPISGHRSVSWYQQTPGQGLQFLFEYFSETQRNKGNFPGRFSGRQFSNSRSEMNVSTLELGDSALYLCASSLEGDNQPQHFGDGTRLSIL.

This clonotype occurred many times. The chain has TRBV12-3 or TRBV12-4 and TRBJ2-1; no definite D call. The CDR3 runs to 12 residues. Trimming took off 2 bases at V and 7 bases at J, with 6 bases between the two ends. CDR3 residues: CASSLRPNEQFF. The CDR3 DNA is TGTGCCAGCAGTTTAAGGCCTAATGAGCAGTTCTTC.

This clonotype has just a few counts. The chain is built from TRBV27 and TRBJ1-1, with 7 bases fitting TRBD1. Trimming cost V 8 bases and J 0 bases; bases outside gene matches: 3. CDR3 length equals 13 residues. In germline, CDR1 is MNHEY, CDR2 SMNVEV (reference sequence). DNA for the CDR3: TGTGCCAGCCACCAGGGGGTGAACACTGAAGCTTTCTTT. It specifies CASHQGVNTEAFF.

V usage is TRBV10-3 and J usage is TRBJ2-3; a possible D gene is TRBD1 (6 bases). V lost 6 bases, J lost 0 bases, and 16 bases lay in between. CDR1 ENHRY and CDR2 SYGVKD come from the germline V gene. The CDR3 runs to 16 residues. CDR3 DNA: TGTGCCATCAGAGATGACAGGACGGGCAGCACAGATACGCAGTATTTT. Amino acid sequence: CAIRDDRTGSTDTQYF.

This clonotype was found a few times. The gene calls are TRBV20-1 and TRBJ1-1; unclear D gene. CDR1 DFQATT and CDR2 SNEGSKA come from the germline V gene (reference sequence). The ends were cut back, 7 bases at V and 6 bases at J, with 9 bases in the middle. The CDR3 is 10 residues long. The chain's CDR3 is CSVGVAEAFF. The CDR3 DNA sequence: TGCAGTGTCGGGGTCGCTGAAGCTTTCTTT.

This clonotype was counted only a few times. The chain joins TRBV11-2 to TRBJ2-1, with D uncertain. The germline V and J ends were trimmed by 0 bases and 6 bases, with 6 bases remaining between them. The CDR3 sequence is 13 residues long. CDR1 is SGHAT, CDR2 FQNNGV, per germline. The CDR3 DNA follows: TGTGCCAGCAGCTTAGAACGGGTCAATGAGCAGTTCTTC. Translating it yields CASSLERVNEQFF.

This clonotype was detected a few times. The rearrangement links TRBV6-5 to TRBJ1-1; D not certain. Germline V CDR1 and CDR2: MNHEY, SVGAGI. Trimming left V 0 bases short and J 4 bases short, with 15 bases between. The CDR3 totals 16 residues. The CDR3 protein is CASSYSERASGTEAFF. CDR3 in DNA: TGTGCCAGCAGTTACTCGGAACGCGCTAGTGGCACTGAAGCTTTCTTT.

The chain combines TRBV11-2 with TRBJ2-3; a possible D gene is TRBD1 (5 bases). This CDR3 region has 14 residues. Germline V gene sequence: CDR1 SGHAT, CDR2 FQNNGV. Trimming stripped 5 bases from V and 4 bases from J, with 13 bases between. The CDR3: CASSLNQGSDTQYF. The CDR3 DNA follows: TGTGCCAGCAGCCTCAACCAGGGTTCAGATACGCAGTATTTT.

This clonotype has just a few counts. The V call is TRBV3-1, the J call TRBJ1-4; D uncertain. The CDR3 consists of 14 residues. CDR1 is LGHDT and CDR2 is YNNKEL in the germline V gene (reference sequence). V was clipped by 4 bases and J by 4 bases, with 10 bases between them. CDR3 loop: CASSRESYNEKLFF. The CDR3 bases are TGTGCCAGCAGCCGGGAGTCGTATAATGAAAAACTGTTTTTT.

CDR3 coding DNA: TGTGCCAGCAGTTTTACTAGCGCAGAAGAGACCCAGTACTTC. Translated, it gives CASSFTSAEETQYF. The chain uses TRBV27 and TRBJ2-5, with TRBD2 matching 7 bases. The CDR3 covers 14 residues. V shed 3 bases, J shed 3 bases, and the junction held 4 bases outside the gene matches. CDR1 and CDR2 from the germline V gene are MNHEY and SMNVEV (reference sequence).

The chain recombines TRBV20-1 with TRBJ2-3; D may match TRBD1 or TRBD2 (5 bases each). This CDR3 comprises 11 residues. Germline V gene sequence: CDR1 DFQATT, CDR2 SNEGSKA (reference sequence). The CDR3 DNA reads TGCAGCGGGGCTAGCACAGATACGCAGTATTTT. It is translated as CSGASTDTQYF.

The V gene is TRBV20-1, the J gene TRBJ2-2; D gene uncertain. V lost 5 bases, J lost 4 bases, and 11 bases lay in between. The CDR3 is 13 amino acids. Germline assignment: CDR1 DFQATT and CDR2 SNEGSKA (reference sequence). The CDR3 region has the DNA TGCAGTGCTCCTCGGTCCTTCACCGGGGAGCTGTTTTTT. It specifies CSAPRSFTGELFF.

There are many counts of this clonotype. The rearrangement joins TRBV4-2 to TRBJ2-1, with 10 bases that match TRBD2. The CDR3 consists of 19 residues. J gave up 7 bases and V 0 bases, and 15 bases lay outside the gene matches. Germline CDR1 and CDR2: LGHNA and YNFKEQ. The CDR3 reads CASSQEFSGRQPPYNEQFF. The CDR3 DNA reads TGTGCCAGCAGCCAAGAATTTAGCGGGAGGCAACCTCCATATAATGAGCAGTTCTTC.

This clonotype has a single count. This chain uses TRBV27 with TRBJ2-1, with D maybe TRBD1 (5 bases). V was clipped by 5 bases and J by 0 bases, with 14 bases between them. Germline CDR1 is MNHEY and CDR2 is SMNVEV (reference sequence). CDR3 length: 16 residues. CDR3 protein: CASSRQGYTSYNEQFF. The CDR3 bases are TGTGCCAGCAGTCGTCAGGGATATACCTCCTACAATGAGCAGTTCTTC.

This clonotype has only a few counts. The chain recombines TRBV27 with TRBJ1-1, with TRBD1 matching 9 bases. The germline V gene encodes CDR1 MNHEY and CDR2 SMNVEV (reference sequence). There are 16 residues in the CDR3. The ends lost 3 bases at V and 1 base at J; junction bases unmatched: 6. CDR3: CASSLEGTGKNTEAFF. CDR3 bases: TGTGCCAGCAGTTTGGAGGGGACAGGGAAGAACACTGAAGCTTTCTTT.

About this clonotype: This may arise from a read error, as a much more abundant clone is one base away. The J gene is TRBJ2-2, the V gene TRBV29-1; maybe TRBD1 (6 bases). This CDR3 has 13 residues. Germline loops: CDR1 SQVTM, CDR2 ANQGSEA. This CDR3 reads CSVERGNTGDLFF. CDR3 DNA sequence: TGCAGCGTTGAAAGGGGGAACACCGGGGATCTGTTTTTT.

V gene TRBV27 combines with J gene TRBJ2-1; 9 nucleotides align to TRBD2. The CDR3 length is 17 residues. The germline V gene encodes CDR1 MNHEY and CDR2 SMNVEV (reference sequence). Trimming removed 1 base from V and 2 bases from J; junction bases left unmatched: 6. This CDR3 is CASSLLASGNPYNEQFF. CDR3 nucleotides: TGTGCCAGCAGTTTATTGGCTAGCGGGAACCCCTACAATGAGCAGTTCTTC.

The table lists this clonotype with many counts. This chain joins TRBV6-1 and TRBJ2-1; D is ambiguous. V lost 6 bases, J lost 2 bases, and 11 bases lay in between. The CDR3 sequence is 14 residues long. Germline CDR1 reads MNHNS; CDR2 reads SASEGT. CDR3 nucleotide sequence: TGTGCCAGCAGACCGCACCAAGCCTACAATGAGCAGTTCTTC. Amino acid sequence: CASRPHQAYNEQFF.

In its sample, this clonotype was seen many times. The genes are TRBV6-2 or TRBV6-3 and TRBJ1-1, with D possibly matching TRBD1 (5 bases). V was pared by 6 bases and J by 1 base, with 15 bases between. This CDR3 is built from 15 residues. Looked up from germline, CDR1 is MNHEY and CDR2 is SVGEGT. DNA for the CDR3: TGTGCCAGCAGCTCCCCTGGGACGGGGAACACTGAAGCTTTCTTT. Protein product: CASSSPGTGNTEAFF.

Many counts were recorded for this clonotype. The CDR3 loop reads CASSSGFTGSTDTQYF. The CDR3 DNA reads TGTGCCAGCAGCTCAGGGTTCACAGGCAGCACAGATACGCAGTATTTT. The V call is TRBV7-9, the J call TRBJ2-3; D perhaps matches TRBD1 (5 bases). Trimming pared 4 bases from V and 0 bases from J, leaving 14 bases between. This CDR3 comprises 16 residues. CDR1 is SEHNR, CDR2 FQNEAQ, per germline (reference sequence).